A selection of T cell receptor beta chains follows, all from one sample in a study of shared T cell receptors in the human thymus. Sequencing was performed with immunoSEQ multiplex PCR; in TCRdb, only in-frame clones are kept and a portion is missing. The sample has hundreds of thousands of clones, around 87% seen once. These data also formed part of another study, on human thymus T cells.

Sequencing was carried out using thymocytes. The receptors stem from a boy younger than two with a congenital heart defect. CDR3s include the opening cysteine and the closing phenylalanine or tryptophan. A D gene is named only where the DNA matches it firmly. A clone size is listed for some rows: how often the clone was seen (once, few, many), or a class if it is expanded.

V gene,J gene,D gene,clone size,CDR3 DNA,CDR3 protein
TRBV11-2,TRBJ2-2,.,.,TGTGCCAGCAGCTTAGGCCGGTCTAGAGGGACCGGGGAGCTGTTTTTT,CASSLGRSRGTGELFF
TRBV5-5,TRBJ1-1,.,.,TGTGCCAGCAGCTACAGGAGCATGAACACTGAAGCTTTCTTT,CASSYRSMNTEAFF
TRBV2,TRBJ1-2,.,.,TGTGCCAGCAGCGGAAGAGACAGCTATGGCTACACCTTC,CASSGRDSYGYTF
TRBV28,TRBJ1-2,.,.,TGTGCCAGCAATTCCCGGAGTGGCTACACCTTC,CASNSRSGYTF
TRBV4-3,TRBJ2-2,TRBD2,few,TGCGCCAGCAGCCTAGGACTAGTTCGGAACACCGGGGAGCTGTTTTTT,CASSLGLVRNTGELFF
TRBV27,TRBJ1-4,.,.,TGTGCCAGCAAGTGGCAGGGTGCCCTGCCAAATGAAAAACTGTTTTTT,CASKWQGALPNEKLFF
TRBV11-2,TRBJ1-5,.,.,TGTGCCAGCAGCTCGGTTAATAGCAATCAGCCCCAGCATTTT,CASSSVNSNQPQHF
TRBV7-9,TRBJ1-2,TRBD1,.,TGTGCCAGCAGCCCCCCGACAGGGAGAGGTGGCTACACCTTC,CASSPPTGRGGYTF
TRBV4-3,TRBJ2-3,TRBD2,.,TGCGCCAGCAGCCAAGATAGGGCTAGCGGGAGACCGAGCAGCACAGATACGCAGTATTTT,CASSQDRASGRPSSTDTQYF
TRBV5-1,TRBJ2-7,TRBD2,.,TGCGCCAGCAGAGCTCCCCCCGGGTTCACTAGCGGGAGTAGCGAGCAGTACTTC,CASRAPPGFTSGSSEQYF
TRBV5-1,TRBJ1-2,.,.,TGCGCCAGCAGCTTGGAGGGAGTGTGGGTCGGGCACAGACGCTATGGCTACACCTTC,CASSLEGVWVGHRRYGYTF
TRBV18,TRBJ2-1,.,.,TGTGCCAGCTCACCCCCGTGGGGAGGAAGGTACAATGAGCAGTTCTTC,CASSPPWGGRYNEQFF
TRBV6-4,TRBJ2-5,TRBD2,.,TGTGCCAGCAGTGAACGACTAGGGGAGGGGACCCAGTACTTC,CASSERLGEGTQYF
TRBV5-6,TRBJ1-6,.,.,TGTGCCAGCAGCTTGGTCAGGGAACATTATAATTCCCCCCTCCACTTT,CASSLVREHYNSPLHF
TRBV6-4,TRBJ2-6,.,.,TGTGCCATCCGGGACATAGGGGCTGGGGCCAACGTCCTGACTTTC,CAIRDIGAGANVLTF
TRBV27,TRBJ2-5,TRBD2,.,TGTGCCAGCAGAGCTACTAGCGAAGAGACCCAGTACTTC,CASRATSEETQYF
TRBV6-6,TRBJ2-1,.,.,TGTGCCAGCAGGGACAGCCACAATGAGCAGTTCTTC,CASRDSHNEQFF
TRBV27,TRBJ1-1,.,.,TGTGCCAGCAGTTTAGTGGGACAAGACACTGAAGCTTTCTTT,CASSLVGQDTEAFF
TRBV5-6,TRBJ1-4,.,.,TGTGCCAGCAGCTTGTTTCCCAGGAAAACAACTAATGAAAAACTGTTTTTT,CASSLFPRKTTNEKLFF
TRBV28,TRBJ2-3,TRBD1,once,TGTGCCAGCAGTTTTCGGGACAGTCCAGATACGCAGTATTTT,CASSFRDSPDTQYF
TRBV25-1,TRBJ1-6,TRBD1,.,TGTGCCAGCAGTGAATACGACAGGGGATATTCACCCCTCCACTTT,CASSEYDRGYSPLHF
TRBV7-2,TRBJ2-3,TRBD2,.,TGTGCCAGCAGTTTTTCGGGACTAGTCGCAGATACGCAGTATTTT,CASSFSGLVADTQYF
TRBV29-1,TRBJ2-1,.,.,TGCAGCGTTCTAGCGTCCGCTTACAATGAGCAGTTCTTC,CSVLASAYNEQFF
TRBV2,TRBJ2-7,TRBD2,.,TGTGCCAGCAGCGCAAACTTTACGGGACTAGCGGGAAGGTTATACGAGCAGTACTTC,CASSANFTGLAGRLYEQYF
TRBV4-3,TRBJ1-1,.,few,TGCGCCAGCAGCCAAGATGTACATCACACTGAAGCTTTCTTT,CASSQDVHHTEAFF
TRBV28,TRBJ1-5,TRBD1,.,TGTGCCAGCAGTTTCACCTCCGGGACAGGGGTTGGGCAGCCCCAGCATTTT,CASSFTSGTGVGQPQHF
TRBV5-4,TRBJ2-1,.,.,TGTGCCAGCAGCAACCGGGACTTTTCCTACAATGAGCAGTTCTTC,CASSNRDFSYNEQFF
TRBV10-2,TRBJ1-1,.,.,TGCGCCAGCAGTGACCCAACAAGCGTCATGAACACTGAAGCTTTCTTT,CASSDPTSVMNTEAFF